The text below deals with one TCR beta chain. The record originates from a study of blood T cell repertoires in COVID-19. Study information: The origin of the acute and convalescent COVID-19 samples was the United States, Italy and Spain. T cells, B-cell-depleted T cells, or PBMCs provided the cDNA or gDNA that served as material.

Source study methods: Quantification of nucleated cells was approximated via reference gene primer amplification. Only in-frame clones appear in the TCRdb table, and some are missing; sequencing was by immunoSEQ multiplex PCR. V and J calls plus clone size are reproduced from that table; the DNA served to infer D and trimming. The sample has about 280,000 clones; around 89% are singletons. In germline, CDR1 is MNHEY, CDR2 SVGAGI. V lost 0 bases to trimming and J lost 7 bases; unmatched junction nucleotides: 5. This CDR3 has 14 amino acids. V is TRBV6-5 and J is TRBJ1-2, with 7 bases that match TRBD1. This clonotype was obtained from a middle-aged man with acute or convalescent COVID-19. Sequenced sample: peripheral blood. In DNA, the CDR3 is TGTGCCAGCAGTTACTCGGAAAAGGGGGCTGGCTACACCTTC. This gives the protein CASSYSEKGAGYTF.